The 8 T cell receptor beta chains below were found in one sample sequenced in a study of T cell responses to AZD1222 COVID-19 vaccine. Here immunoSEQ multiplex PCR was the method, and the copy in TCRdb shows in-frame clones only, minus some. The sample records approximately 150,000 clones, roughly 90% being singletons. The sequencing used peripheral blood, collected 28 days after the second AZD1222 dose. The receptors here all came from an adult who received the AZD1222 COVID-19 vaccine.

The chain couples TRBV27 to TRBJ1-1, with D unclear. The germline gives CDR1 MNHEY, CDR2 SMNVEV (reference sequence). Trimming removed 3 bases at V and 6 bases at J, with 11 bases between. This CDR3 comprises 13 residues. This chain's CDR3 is CASSFGVYAEAFF. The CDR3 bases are TGTGCCAGCAGTTTCGGGGTTTATGCTGAAGCTTTCTTT.

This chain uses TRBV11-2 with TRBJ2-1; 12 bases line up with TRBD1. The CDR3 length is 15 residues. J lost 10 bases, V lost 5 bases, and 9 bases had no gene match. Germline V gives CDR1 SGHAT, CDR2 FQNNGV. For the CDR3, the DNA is TGTGCCAGCAGCCACTCGGGACAGGGGGCAAGGGAGCAGTTCTTC. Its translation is CASSHSGQGAREQFF.

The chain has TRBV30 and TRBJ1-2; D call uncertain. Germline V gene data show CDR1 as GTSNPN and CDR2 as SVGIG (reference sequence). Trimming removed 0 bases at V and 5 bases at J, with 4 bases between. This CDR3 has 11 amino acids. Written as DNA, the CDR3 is TGTGCCTGGAGTGTGAGGTATGGCTACACCTTC. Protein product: CAWSVRYGYTF.

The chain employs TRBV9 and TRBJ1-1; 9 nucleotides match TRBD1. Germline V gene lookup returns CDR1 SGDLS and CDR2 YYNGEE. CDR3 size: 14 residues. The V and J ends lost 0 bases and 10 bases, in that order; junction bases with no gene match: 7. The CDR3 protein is CASSVGTGGEGAFF. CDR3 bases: TGTGCCAGCAGCGTAGGAACAGGGGGCGAGGGAGCTTTCTTT.

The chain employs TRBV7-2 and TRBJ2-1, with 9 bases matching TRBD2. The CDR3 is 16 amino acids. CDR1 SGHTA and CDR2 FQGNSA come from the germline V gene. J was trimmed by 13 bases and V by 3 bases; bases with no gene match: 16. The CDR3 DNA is TGTGCCAGCAGCTTGGTGCGGGGGGGGTCCGGAGTAGAACAGTTCTTC. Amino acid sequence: CASSLVRGGSGVEQFF.

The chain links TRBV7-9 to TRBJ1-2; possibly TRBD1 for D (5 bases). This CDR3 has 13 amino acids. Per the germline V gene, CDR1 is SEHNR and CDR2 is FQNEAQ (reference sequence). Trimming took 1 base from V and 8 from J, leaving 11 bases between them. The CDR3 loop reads CASSLEAGLGYTF. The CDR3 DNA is TGTGCCAGCAGCTTAGAAGCAGGGCTGGGCTACACCTTC. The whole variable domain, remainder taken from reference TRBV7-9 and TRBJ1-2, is DTGVSQNPRHKITKRGQNVTFRCDPISEHNRLYWYRQTLGQGPEFLTYFQNEAQLEKSRLLSDRFSAERPKGSFSTLEIQRTEQGDSAMYLCASSLEAGLGYTFGSGTRLTVV.

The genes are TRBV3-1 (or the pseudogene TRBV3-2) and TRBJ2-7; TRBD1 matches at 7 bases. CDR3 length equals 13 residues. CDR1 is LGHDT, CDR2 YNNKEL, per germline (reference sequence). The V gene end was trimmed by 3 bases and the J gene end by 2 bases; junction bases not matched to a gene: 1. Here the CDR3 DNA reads TGTGCCAGCAGCCACGGACAGGCCTACGAGCAGTACTTC. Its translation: CASSHGQAYEQYF.

The CDR3 loop reads CSVEDLQLYGYTF. CDR3 in DNA: TGCAGCGTTGAAGATCTTCAGCTCTATGGCTACACCTTC. The V gene is TRBV29-1, the J gene TRBJ1-2; D is unclear. V lost 0 bases and J lost 4, with 9 bases in between. Per the germline V gene, CDR1 is SQVTM and CDR2 is ANQGSEA. This CDR3 is built from 13 residues.